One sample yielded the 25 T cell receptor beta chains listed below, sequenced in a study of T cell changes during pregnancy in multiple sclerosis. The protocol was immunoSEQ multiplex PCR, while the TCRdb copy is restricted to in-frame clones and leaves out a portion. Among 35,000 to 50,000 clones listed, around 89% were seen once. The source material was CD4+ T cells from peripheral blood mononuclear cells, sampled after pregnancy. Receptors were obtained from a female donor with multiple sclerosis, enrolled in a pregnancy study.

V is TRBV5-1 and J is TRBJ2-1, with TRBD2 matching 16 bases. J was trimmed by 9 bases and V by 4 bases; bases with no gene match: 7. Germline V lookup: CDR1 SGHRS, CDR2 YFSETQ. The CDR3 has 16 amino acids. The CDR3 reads CASSLGTSGRAREQFF. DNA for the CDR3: TGCGCCAGCAGCCTCGGGACTAGCGGGAGGGCCCGTGAGCAGTTCTTC.

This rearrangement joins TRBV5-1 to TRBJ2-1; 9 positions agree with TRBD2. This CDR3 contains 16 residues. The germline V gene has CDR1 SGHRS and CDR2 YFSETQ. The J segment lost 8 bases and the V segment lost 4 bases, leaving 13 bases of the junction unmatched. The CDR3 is CASSTLPGLAGYEQFF. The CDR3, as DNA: TGCGCCAGCAGCACACTACCGGGACTAGCAGGCTATGAGCAGTTCTTC.

The CDR3 loop is CASDPSGYSEQFF. CDR3 nucleotide sequence: TGTGCCAGCGACCCGTCAGGGTACAGCGAGCAGTTCTTC. The chain joins TRBV11-2 to TRBJ2-1, with D perhaps TRBD1 (5 bases). Looked up from germline, CDR1 is SGHAT and CDR2 is FQNNGV. The CDR3 extends over 13 amino acids. Trimming took off 8 bases at V and 10 bases at J, with 18 bases between the two ends.

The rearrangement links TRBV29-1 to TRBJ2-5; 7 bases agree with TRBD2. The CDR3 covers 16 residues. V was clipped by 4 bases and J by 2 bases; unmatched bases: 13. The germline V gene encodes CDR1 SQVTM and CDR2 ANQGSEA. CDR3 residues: CSVGWVSGTQQETQYF. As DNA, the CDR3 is TGCAGCGTTGGGTGGGTCAGCGGGACTCAACAAGAGACCCAGTACTTC.

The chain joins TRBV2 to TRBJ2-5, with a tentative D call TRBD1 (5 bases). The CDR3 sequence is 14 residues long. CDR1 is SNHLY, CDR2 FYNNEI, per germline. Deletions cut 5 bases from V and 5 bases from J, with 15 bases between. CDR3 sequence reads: CASSRTGISETQYF. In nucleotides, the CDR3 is TGTGCCAGCAGTAGAACAGGAATTTCGGAGACCCAGTACTTC.

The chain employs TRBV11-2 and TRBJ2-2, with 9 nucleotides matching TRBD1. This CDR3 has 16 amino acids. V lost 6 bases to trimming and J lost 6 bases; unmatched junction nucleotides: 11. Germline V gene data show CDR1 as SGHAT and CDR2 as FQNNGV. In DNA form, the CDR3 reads TGTGCCAGCAGACAGGGGGCAAGGGAATGGGCCGGGGAGCTGTTTTTT. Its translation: CASRQGAREWAGELFF.

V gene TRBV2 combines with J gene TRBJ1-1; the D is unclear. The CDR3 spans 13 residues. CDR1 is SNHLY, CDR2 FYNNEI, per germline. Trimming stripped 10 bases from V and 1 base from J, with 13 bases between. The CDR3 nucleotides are TGTGCCACCCTTTTGGCCCCGAACACTGAAGCTTTCTTT. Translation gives CATLLAPNTEAFF.

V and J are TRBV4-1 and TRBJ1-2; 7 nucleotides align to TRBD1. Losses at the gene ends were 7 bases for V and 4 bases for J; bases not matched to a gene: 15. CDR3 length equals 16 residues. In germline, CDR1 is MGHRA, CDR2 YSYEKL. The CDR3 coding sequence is TGCGCCAGCACCCACCCGGGACAGCAGGCGAGCTATGGCTACACCTTC. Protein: CASTHPGQQASYGYTF.

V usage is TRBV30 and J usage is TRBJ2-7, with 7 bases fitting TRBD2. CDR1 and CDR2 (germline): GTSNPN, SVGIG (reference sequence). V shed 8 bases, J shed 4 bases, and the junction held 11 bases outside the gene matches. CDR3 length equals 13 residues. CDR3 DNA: TGTGCCGCTCCTAGGGGAGGGGTATACGAGCAGTACTTC. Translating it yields CAAPRGGVYEQYF. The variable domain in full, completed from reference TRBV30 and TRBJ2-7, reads SQTIHQWPATLVQPVGSPLSLECTVEGTSNPNLYWYRQAAGRGLQLLFYSVGIGQISSEVPQNLSASRPQDRQFILSSKKLLLSDSGFYLCAAPRGGVYEQYFGPGTRLTVT.

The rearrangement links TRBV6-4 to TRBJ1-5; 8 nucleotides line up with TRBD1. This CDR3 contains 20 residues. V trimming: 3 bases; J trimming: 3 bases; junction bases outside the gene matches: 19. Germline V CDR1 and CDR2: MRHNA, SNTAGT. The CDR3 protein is CASSDSRQGAPLDINQPQHF. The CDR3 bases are TGTGCCAGCAGTGATTCGAGGCAGGGGGCTCCCCTAGATATCAATCAGCCCCAGCATTTT.

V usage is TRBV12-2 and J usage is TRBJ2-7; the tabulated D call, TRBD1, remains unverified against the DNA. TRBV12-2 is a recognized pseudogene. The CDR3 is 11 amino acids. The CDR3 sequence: CASRVHYEQYF. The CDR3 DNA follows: TGTGCAAGTCGCGTACACTACGAGCAGTACTTC.

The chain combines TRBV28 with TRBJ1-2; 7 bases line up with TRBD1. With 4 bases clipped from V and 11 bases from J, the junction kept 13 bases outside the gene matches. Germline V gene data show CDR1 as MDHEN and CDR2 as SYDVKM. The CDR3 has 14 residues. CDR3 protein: CASSSLGTAPGYTF. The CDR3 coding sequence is TGTGCCAGCAGTTCCCTAGGGACAGCCCCAGGGTACACCTTC.

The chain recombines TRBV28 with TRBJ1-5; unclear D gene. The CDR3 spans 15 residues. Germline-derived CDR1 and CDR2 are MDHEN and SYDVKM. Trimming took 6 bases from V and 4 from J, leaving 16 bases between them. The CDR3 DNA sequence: TGTGCCAGCAGGCCCCCGCAGGATTGGAATCAGCCCCAGCATTTT. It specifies CASRPPQDWNQPQHF.

The CDR3 sequence is CAGGGGRSLQVEQFF. The CDR3 DNA reads as TGTGCCGGGGGGGGCGGGAGGTCCCTCCAGGTTGAGCAGTTCTTC. This chain connects TRBV6-1 to TRBJ2-1; TRBD2 agrees at 8 bases. Trimming removed 11 bases from V and 9 bases from J; junction bases left unmatched: 18. Germline V gene sequence: CDR1 MNHNS, CDR2 SASEGT. The CDR3 loop spans 15 amino acids.

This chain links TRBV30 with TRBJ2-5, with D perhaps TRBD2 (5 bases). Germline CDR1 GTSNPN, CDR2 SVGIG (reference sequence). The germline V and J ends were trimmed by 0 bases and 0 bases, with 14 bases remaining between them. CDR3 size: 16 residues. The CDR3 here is CAWSVSGEVYQETQYF. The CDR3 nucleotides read TGTGCCTGGAGTGTATCCGGGGAAGTGTACCAAGAGACCCAGTACTTC.

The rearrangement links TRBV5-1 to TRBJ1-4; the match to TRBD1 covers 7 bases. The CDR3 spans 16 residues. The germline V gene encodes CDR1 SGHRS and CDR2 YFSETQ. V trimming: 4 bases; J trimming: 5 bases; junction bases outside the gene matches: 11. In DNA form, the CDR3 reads TGCGCCAGCAGCCCCGGGCGACAGGGTGGGAATGAAAAACTGTTTTTT. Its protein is CASSPGRQGGNEKLFF.

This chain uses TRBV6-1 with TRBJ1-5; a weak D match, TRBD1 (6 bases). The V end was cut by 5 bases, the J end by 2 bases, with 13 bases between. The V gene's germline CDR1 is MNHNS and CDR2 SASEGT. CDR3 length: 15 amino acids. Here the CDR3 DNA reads TGTGCCAGCAGTCAACAGGCAGGGGGCAATCAGCCCCAGCATTTT. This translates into CASSQQAGGNQPQHF.

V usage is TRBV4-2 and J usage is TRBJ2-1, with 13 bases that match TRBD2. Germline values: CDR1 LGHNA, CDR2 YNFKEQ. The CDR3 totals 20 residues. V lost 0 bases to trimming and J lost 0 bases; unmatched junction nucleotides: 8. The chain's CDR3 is CASSQDMGRTSGSSYNEQFF. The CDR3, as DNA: TGTGCCAGCAGCCAAGATATGGGCAGGACTAGCGGGAGCTCCTACAATGAGCAGTTCTTC.

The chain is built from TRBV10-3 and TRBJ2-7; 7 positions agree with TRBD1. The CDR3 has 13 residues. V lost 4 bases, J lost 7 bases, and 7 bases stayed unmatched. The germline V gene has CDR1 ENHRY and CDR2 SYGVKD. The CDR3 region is CAISVGGSEEQYF. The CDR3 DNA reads TGTGCCATCAGTGTAGGGGGCTCGGAAGAGCAGTACTTC.

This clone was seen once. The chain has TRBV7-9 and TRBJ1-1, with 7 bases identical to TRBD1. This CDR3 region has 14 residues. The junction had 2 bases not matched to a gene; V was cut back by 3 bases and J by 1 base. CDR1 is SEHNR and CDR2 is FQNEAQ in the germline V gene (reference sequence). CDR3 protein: CASSFGTANTEAFF. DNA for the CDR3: TGTGCCAGCAGCTTCGGGACAGCGAACACTGAAGCTTTCTTT.

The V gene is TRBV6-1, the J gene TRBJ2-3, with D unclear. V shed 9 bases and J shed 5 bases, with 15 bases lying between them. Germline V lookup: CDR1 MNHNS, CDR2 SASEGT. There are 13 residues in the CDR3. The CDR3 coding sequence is TGTGCCAGTCATCCTAGAGTTGTAGATACGCAGTATTTT. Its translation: CASHPRVVDTQYF.

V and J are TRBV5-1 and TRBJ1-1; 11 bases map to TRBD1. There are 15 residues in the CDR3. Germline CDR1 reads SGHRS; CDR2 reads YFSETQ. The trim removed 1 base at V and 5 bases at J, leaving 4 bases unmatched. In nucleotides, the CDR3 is TGCGCCAGCAGCTTGCGGACAGGGGGCGCGACTGAAGCTTTCTTT. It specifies CASSLRTGGATEAFF.

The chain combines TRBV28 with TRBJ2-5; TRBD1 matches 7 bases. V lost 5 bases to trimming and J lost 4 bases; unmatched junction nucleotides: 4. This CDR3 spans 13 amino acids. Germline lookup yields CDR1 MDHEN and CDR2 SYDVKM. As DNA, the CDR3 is TGTGCCAGCAGTGACAGGGCGGTAGAGACCCAGTACTTC. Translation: CASSDRAVETQYF.

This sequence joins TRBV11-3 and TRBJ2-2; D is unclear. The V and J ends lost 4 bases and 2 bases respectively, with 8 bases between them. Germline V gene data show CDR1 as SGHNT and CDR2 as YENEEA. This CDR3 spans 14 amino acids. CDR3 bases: TGTGCCAGCAGCTCGAGTCCAAACACCGGGGAGCTGTTTTTT. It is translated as CASSSSPNTGELFF. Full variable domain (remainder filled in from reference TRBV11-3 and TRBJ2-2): EAGVVQSPRYKIIEKKQPVAFWCNPISGHNTLYWYLQNLGQGPELLIRYENEEAVDDSQLPKDRFSAERLKGVDSTLKIQPAELGDSAVYLCASSSSPNTGELFFGEGSRLTVL.

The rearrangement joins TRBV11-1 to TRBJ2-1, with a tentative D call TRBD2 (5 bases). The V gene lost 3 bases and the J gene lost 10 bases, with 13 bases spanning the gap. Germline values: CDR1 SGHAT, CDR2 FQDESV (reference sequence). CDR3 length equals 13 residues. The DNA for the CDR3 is TGTGCCAGCAGCTTTTTCCGGGGTGTGGAGCAGTTCTTC. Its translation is CASSFFRGVEQFF.